The clone carrying this T cell receptor beta chain occurred many times. The antigen is not known. Time point noted: longitudinal time-point 2. The data belong to a study of neurological immune-mediated disorders. J lost 9 bases, V lost 3 bases, and 5 bases had no gene match. Germline V gene data show CDR1 as KGHDR and CDR2 as SFDVKD. The length of the CDR3 is 16 residues. Whole-study results and caveats: Multiple sclerosis patients had less TCR clonal expansion than even healthy controls, unlike HTLV-1-associated myelopathy. Private repertoires in all groups were suggested, as expanded clones shared no CDR3 amino acid sequences across subjects.

TCRdb fed the 5' RACE reads into MiXCR, producing one record per CDR3 protein. The sample lists some 60,000 distinct CDR3 sequences, roughly 9.7% seen once, with around 12% in the top ten. The chain recombines TRBV24-1 with TRBJ2-1, with 15 positions matching TRBD2. The TCR comes from a man aged 30 to 45 in good health. Sequenced sample: PBMCs. The CDR3 sequence: CATSDPGLAGGIEQFF. The CDR3 region has the DNA TGTGCCACCAGTGATCCGGGACTAGCGGGAGGTATTGAGCAGTTCTTC.